These 9 T cell receptor beta chains were all obtained from the same sample, sequenced in a study of blood T cell repertoires in COVID-19. Here immunoSEQ multiplex PCR was the method, and the copy in TCRdb shows in-frame clones only, minus some. The sample carries approximately 300,000 clones, around 89% recorded once. Sequencing was performed on peripheral blood. These receptors were obtained from a man aged 25-45 years with acute or convalescent COVID-19.

The count of this clone is one. This chain links TRBV3-1 (or the pseudogene TRBV3-2) with TRBJ2-1; D may be TRBD1 (6 bases). The CDR3 is 14 residues long. V was clipped by 0 bases and J by 7 bases, with 10 bases between them. CDR1 LGHDT and CDR2 YNNKEL come from the germline V gene (reference sequence). CDR3 nucleotide sequence: TGTGCCAGCAGCCAAGATACAGGGCCGAATGAGCAGTTCTTC. Encoded protein: CASSQDTGPNEQFF.

J is TRBJ1-4 and V is TRBV27; possible D gene TRBD1, 6 bases. Per the germline V gene, CDR1 is MNHEY and CDR2 is SMNVEV (reference sequence). The V and J ends lost 3 bases and 0 bases respectively, with 14 bases between them. The CDR3 has 17 amino acids. This chain's CDR3 is CASSFEGGFATNEKLFF. CDR3 sequence (DNA): TGTGCCAGCAGTTTTGAGGGGGGGTTTGCAACTAATGAAAAACTGTTTTTT.

The rearrangement uses TRBV12-3 or TRBV12-4 and TRBJ2-3; D ambiguous. CDR3 length: 13 amino acids. Trimming removed 5 bases from V and 7 bases from J, with 13 bases in between. The CDR3 region has the DNA TGTGCCAGCAGTCGCCTCGCCTCTAATACGCAGTATTTT. It codes for CASSRLASNTQYF.

Only one count was recorded for this clone. The chain couples TRBV18 to TRBJ1-2; unclear D gene. Germline lookup yields CDR1 KGHSH and CDR2 LQKENI. Trimming left V 3 bases short and J 8 bases short, with 13 bases between. This CDR3 has 13 residues. For the CDR3, the DNA is TGTGCCAGCTCACCGTACACTGGGGAGGGCTACACCTTC. It codes for CASSPYTGEGYTF.

V usage is TRBV28 and J usage is TRBJ1-1; no firm D call. Germline assignment: CDR1 MDHEN and CDR2 SYDVKM. This CDR3 is 14 amino acids long. Trimming cost V 7 bases and J 1 base, with 13 bases left between them. The CDR3 loop reads CASTSPPGNTEAFF. CDR3 DNA: TGTGCCAGCACCTCCCCCCCCGGGAACACTGAAGCTTTCTTT. Variable domain in full (rest from reference TRBV28 and TRBJ1-1): DVKVTQSSRYLVKRTGEKVFLECVQDMDHENMFWYRQDPGLGLRLIYFSYDVKMKEKGDIPEGYSVSREKKERFSLILESASTNQTSMYLCASTSPPGNTEAFFGQGTRLTVV.

The count of this clone is one. The chain links TRBV4-1 to TRBJ2-1; D uncertain. CDR3 length equals 14 residues. The germline V and J ends were trimmed by 2 bases and 3 bases, with 8 bases remaining between them. CDR1 is MGHRA and CDR2 is YSYEKL in the germline V gene. For the CDR3, the DNA is TGCGCCAGCAGCCAACAGGCGATCTACAATGAGCAGTTCTTC. This translates into CASSQQAIYNEQFF.

The chain joins TRBV6-2 or TRBV6-3 to TRBJ2-3; TRBD2 matches at 11 bases. With V trimmed by 4 bases and J by 1 base, 7 bases remained unmatched. The CDR3 is 17 amino acids. Germline CDR1 MNHEY, CDR2 SVGEGT. The CDR3 nucleotides are TGTGCCAGCAGTTTCCGTCTGACTAGCGGGGGCACAGATACGCAGTATTTT. It yields the protein CASSFRLTSGGTDTQYF.

This rearrangement joins TRBV28 to TRBJ1-4; D is unclear. This CDR3 is built from 15 residues. The V and J ends lost 8 bases and 8 bases respectively, with 21 bases between them. CDR1 MDHEN and CDR2 SYDVKM come from the germline V gene. The CDR3 loop is CASVPEPSQREKLFF. In nucleotides, the CDR3 is TGTGCCAGCGTCCCAGAGCCTTCGCAGAGGGAAAAACTGTTTTTT.

The CDR3 sequence is CASSPGQGGSYEQYF. The CDR3 DNA reads as TGTGCCAGCAGCCCCGGACAGGGGGGGTCCTACGAGCAGTACTTC. V usage is TRBV3-1 (or the pseudogene TRBV3-2) and J usage is TRBJ2-7; TRBD1 aligns across 10 bases. CDR1 is LGHDT and CDR2 is YNNKEL in the germline V gene (reference sequence). The CDR3 loop spans 15 amino acids. Losses at the gene ends were 4 bases for V and 1 base for J; bases not matched to a gene: 4.